Given below is one T cell receptor (beta chain) in context. Its antigen is unknown. No much larger clone is present one base from it, and per-base qualities are unavailable. In the prospective study, participants were about 18 to 100 years old, resided in about two dozen geographic areas of the United States, and were enrolled through a virtual design. To assign participants to cohorts, the prospective study relied on clinical history that participants themselves reported in a screening survey and a study questionnaire. ImmuneRACE Cohort 3 recovered participants were defined by two consecutive negative NP/OP PCR tests, healthcare professional clearance, or symptom resolution. Mobile phlebotomists in the prospective study collected whole blood, serum and a nasopharyngeal or oropharyngeal swab from every participant. Additional blood draws and questionnaires over a 2-month period could optionally be provided by prospective study participants. Blood samples from the prospective study were shipped frozen or at room temperature prior to DNA extraction.

The germline V gene encodes CDR1 KGHDR and CDR2 SFDVKD. Its CDR3 holds 15 amino acids, cysteine through phenylalanine. Kept here is only the CDR3 DNA, which spans 45 bases and is read in frame from base 1. Cut back by 4 bases and 0 bases, the V and J ends lie 12 bases apart. TCRbeta CDR3 regions were amplified from genomic DNA by means of the immunoSEQ Assay, a bias-controlled multiplex PCR. The study's own analysis went as follows. The number of nucleated cells in each sample was estimated by amplification of reference gene primers within the assay. To quantify the absolute abundance of each unique TCRbeta CDR3 rearrangement, sequence reads were collapsed and filtered. For each sample, productive Simpson clonality was calculated as the square root of Simpson's diversity index over productive rearrangements. The table was pulled from immuneACCESS by TCRdb, which kept in-frame rearrangements only. Such tables lose some clones; where checked, under half of the loss comes from unresolved V genes, and the rest has no known cause. Clone size and V and J calls were adopted from that table, with D and trimming inferred from the DNA. This sample is represented by fewer than 400,000 clones; roughly 90% of them were singletons. The biggest ten clones account for approximately 18% of the sample.

These data come from a study of blood T cell repertoires in COVID-19 (dated by TCRdb to 2019 to 2021). With respect to the entire study: The collaborator samples originated in the United States, Italy and Spain and spanned the acute and convalescent phases of COVID-19. The material from the prospective study consisted of cDNA or gDNA derived from T cells, B-cell-depleted T cells, or PBMCs. Subjects who had been exposed to COVID-19, were actively infected with it, or had recovered from it provided the deeply sampled blood TCRbeta repertoires that made up the dataset. The repertoires were released in a freely available public database intended as a resource for research on the immune response to SARS-CoV-2. Samples were obtained from the ongoing ImmuneRACE study (first 160 participants) and from some 1,300 subjects provided by 6 global collaborators. Sample metadata almost always included a de-identified subject ID, COVID-19 status, age in years and sex. Where HLA class I and class II types were available, the types were taken from metadata supplied by the sample provider, not from assay-based typing. General study outcomes and caveats: The amount of clinical and demographic metadata varied by source and participant and was provided uncurated.

The chain was built from TRBV24-1 and TRBJ2-7; the D region possibly corresponds to TRBD1 (5 bases align). The TCR originated in a woman aged 30 to 39 who had recovered from COVID-19. The specimen was PBMCs or T cells enriched from blood (not recorded which). At the DNA level, the sequence is TGTGCCACCAGTGACCCCGGAAGGGGCTCCTACGAGCAGTACTTC. This is translated as CATSDPGRGSYEQYF.